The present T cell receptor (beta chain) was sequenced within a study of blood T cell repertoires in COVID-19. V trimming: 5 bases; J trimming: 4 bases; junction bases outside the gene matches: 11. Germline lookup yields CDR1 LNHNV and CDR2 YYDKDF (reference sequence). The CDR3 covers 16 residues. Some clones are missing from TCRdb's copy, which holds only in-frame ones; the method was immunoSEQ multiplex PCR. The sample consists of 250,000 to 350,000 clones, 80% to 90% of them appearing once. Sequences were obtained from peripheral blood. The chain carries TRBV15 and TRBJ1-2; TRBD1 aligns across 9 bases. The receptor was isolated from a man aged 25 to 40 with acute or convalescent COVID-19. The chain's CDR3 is CATSPGPDRGGYGYTF. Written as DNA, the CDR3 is TGTGCCACCAGCCCCGGCCCGGACAGGGGTGGCTATGGCTACACCTTC.